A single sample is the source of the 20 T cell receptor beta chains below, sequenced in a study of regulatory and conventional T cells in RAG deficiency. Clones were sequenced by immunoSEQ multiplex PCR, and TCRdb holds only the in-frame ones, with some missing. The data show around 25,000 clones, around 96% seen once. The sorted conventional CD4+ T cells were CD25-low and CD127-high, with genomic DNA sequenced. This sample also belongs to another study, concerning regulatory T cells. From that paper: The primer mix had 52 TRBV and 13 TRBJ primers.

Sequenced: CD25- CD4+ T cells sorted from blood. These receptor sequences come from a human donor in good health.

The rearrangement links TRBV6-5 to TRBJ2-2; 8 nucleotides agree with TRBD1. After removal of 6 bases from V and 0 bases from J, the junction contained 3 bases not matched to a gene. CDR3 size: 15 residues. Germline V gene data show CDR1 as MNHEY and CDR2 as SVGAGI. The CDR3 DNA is TGTGCCAGCAGACGGACAGGGACGAACACCGGGGAGCTGTTTTTT. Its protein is CASRRTGTNTGELFF.

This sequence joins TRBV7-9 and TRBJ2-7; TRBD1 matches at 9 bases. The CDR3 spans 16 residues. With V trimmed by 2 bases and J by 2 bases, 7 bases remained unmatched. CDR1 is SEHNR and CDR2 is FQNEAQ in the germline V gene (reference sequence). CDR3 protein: CASSLIPGQGPYEQYF. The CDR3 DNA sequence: TGTGCCAGCAGCTTAATCCCGGGACAGGGTCCCTACGAGCAGTACTTC.

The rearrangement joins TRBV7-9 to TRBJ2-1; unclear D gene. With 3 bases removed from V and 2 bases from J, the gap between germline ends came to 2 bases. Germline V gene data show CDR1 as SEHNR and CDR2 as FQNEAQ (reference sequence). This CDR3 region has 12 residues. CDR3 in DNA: TGTGCCAGCAGCTTCACCTACAATGAGCAGTTCTTC. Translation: CASSFTYNEQFF.

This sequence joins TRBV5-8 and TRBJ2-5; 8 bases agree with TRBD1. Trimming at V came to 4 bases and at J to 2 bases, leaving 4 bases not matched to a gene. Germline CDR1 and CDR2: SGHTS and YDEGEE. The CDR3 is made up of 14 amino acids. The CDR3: CASSPRTGQETQYF. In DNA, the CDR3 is TGTGCCAGCAGCCCAAGGACAGGGCAAGAGACCCAGTACTTC. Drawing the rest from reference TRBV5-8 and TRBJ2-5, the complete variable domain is EAGVTQSPTHLIKTRGQQATLRCSPISGHTSVYWYQQALGLGLQFLLWYDEGEERNRGNFPPRFSGRQFPNYSSELNVNALELEDSALYLCASSPRTGQETQYFGPGTRLLVL.

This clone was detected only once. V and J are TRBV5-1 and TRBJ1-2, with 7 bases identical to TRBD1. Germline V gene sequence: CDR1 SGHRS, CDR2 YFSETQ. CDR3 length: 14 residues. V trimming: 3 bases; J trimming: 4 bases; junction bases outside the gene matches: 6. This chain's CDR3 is CASSSGQQAYGYTF. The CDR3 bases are TGCGCCAGCAGCTCGGGACAGCAGGCCTATGGCTACACCTTC. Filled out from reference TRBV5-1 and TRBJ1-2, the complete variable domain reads KAGVTQTPRYLIKTRGQQVTLSCSPISGHRSVSWYQQTPGQGLQFLFEYFSETQRNKGNFPGRFSGRQFSNSRSEMNVSTLELGDSALYLCASSSGQQAYGYTFGSGTRLTVV.

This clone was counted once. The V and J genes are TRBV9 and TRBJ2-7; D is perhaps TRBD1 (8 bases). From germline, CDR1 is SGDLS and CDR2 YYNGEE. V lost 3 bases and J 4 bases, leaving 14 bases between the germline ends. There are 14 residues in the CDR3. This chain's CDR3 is CASSAGQGGYEQYF. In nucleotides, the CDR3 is TGTGCCAGCAGCGCCGGACAGGGAGGGTACGAGCAGTACTTC.

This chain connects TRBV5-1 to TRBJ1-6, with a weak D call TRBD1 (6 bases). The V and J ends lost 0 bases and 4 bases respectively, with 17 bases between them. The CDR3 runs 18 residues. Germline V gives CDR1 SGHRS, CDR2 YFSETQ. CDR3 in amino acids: CASSLGGPAGEYNSPLHF. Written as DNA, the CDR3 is TGCGCCAGCAGCTTGGGGGGGCCAGCCGGGGAATATAATTCACCCCTCCACTTT.

The chain's CDR3 is CASRDRGRNYGYTF. CDR3 sequence (DNA): TGTGCCAGCAGAGACAGGGGCCGTAACTATGGCTACACCTTC. The chain couples TRBV7-2 to TRBJ1-2; 8 nucleotides align to TRBD1. This CDR3 is 14 amino acids long. Trimming removed 6 bases from V and 1 base from J; junction bases left unmatched: 4. The germline V gene encodes CDR1 SGHTA and CDR2 FQGNSA.

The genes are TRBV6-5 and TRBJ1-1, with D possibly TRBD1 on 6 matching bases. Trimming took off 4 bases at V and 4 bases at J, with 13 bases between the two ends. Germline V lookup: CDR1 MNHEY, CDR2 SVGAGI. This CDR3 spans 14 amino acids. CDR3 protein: CASSLQGRGTEAFF. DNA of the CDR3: TGTGCCAGCAGTTTACAGGGAAGGGGCACTGAAGCTTTCTTT.

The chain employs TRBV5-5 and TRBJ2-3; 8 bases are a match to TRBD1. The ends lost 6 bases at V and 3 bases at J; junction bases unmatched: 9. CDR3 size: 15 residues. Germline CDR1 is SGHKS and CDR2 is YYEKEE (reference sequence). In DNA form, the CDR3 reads TGTGCCAGCAACTACCTGACAGGGGTGACAGATACGCAGTATTTT. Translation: CASNYLTGVTDTQYF.

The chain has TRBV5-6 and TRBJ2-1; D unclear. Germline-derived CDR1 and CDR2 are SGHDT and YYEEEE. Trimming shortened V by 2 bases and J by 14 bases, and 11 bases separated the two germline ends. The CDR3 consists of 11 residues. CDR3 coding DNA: TGTGCCAGCAGCTTCGGTCTTACCGAGTTCTTC. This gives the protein CASSFGLTEFF.

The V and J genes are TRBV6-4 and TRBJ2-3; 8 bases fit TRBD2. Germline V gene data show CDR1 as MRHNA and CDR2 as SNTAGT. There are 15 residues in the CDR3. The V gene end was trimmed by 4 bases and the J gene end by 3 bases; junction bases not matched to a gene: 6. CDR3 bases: TGTGCCAGCAGTGCCGGCGGGGGGCATACAGATACGCAGTATTTT. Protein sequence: CASSAGGGHTDTQYF.

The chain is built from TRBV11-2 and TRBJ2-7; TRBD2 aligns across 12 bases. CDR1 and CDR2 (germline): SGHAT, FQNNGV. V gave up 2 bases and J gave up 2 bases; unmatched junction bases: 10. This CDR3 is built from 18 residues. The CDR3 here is CASSLMPTSGGLTYEQYF. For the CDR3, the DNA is TGTGCCAGCAGCTTAATGCCGACTAGCGGGGGACTAACCTACGAGCAGTACTTC.

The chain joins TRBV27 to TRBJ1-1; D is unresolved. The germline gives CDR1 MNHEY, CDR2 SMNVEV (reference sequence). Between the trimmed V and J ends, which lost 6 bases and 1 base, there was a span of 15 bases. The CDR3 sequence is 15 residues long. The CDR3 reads CASSSFSAGNTEAFF. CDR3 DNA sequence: TGTGCCAGCAGCTCCTTTTCGGCAGGGAACACTGAAGCTTTCTTT.

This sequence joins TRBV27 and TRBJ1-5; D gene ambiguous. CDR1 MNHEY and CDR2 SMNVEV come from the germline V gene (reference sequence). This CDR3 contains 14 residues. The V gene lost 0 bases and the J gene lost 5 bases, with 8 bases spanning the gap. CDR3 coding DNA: TGTGCCAGCAGTTTATCGTCTGAGGATCAGCCCCAGCATTTT. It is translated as CASSLSSEDQPQHF.

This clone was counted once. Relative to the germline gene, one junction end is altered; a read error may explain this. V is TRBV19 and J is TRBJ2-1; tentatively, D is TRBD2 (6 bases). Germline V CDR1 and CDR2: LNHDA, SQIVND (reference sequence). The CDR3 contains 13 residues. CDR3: CASSIREGGDQLF. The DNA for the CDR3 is TGTGCCAGTAGTATAAGGGAAGGAGGGGATCAGCTCTTC.

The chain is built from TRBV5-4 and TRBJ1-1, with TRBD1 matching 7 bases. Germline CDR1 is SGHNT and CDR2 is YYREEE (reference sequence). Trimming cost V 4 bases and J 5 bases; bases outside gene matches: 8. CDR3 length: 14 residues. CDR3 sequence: CASSHDRVGTEAFF. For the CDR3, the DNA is TGTGCCAGCAGCCACGACAGGGTAGGTACTGAAGCTTTCTTT.

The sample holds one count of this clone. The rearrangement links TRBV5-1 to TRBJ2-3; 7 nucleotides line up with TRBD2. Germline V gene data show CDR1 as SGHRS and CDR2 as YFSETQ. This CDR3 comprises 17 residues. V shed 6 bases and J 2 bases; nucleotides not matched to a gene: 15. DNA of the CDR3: TGCGCCAGCAATCCAAGGACCGCGGGGGAGCCCACAGATACGCAGTATTTT. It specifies CASNPRTAGEPTDTQYF.

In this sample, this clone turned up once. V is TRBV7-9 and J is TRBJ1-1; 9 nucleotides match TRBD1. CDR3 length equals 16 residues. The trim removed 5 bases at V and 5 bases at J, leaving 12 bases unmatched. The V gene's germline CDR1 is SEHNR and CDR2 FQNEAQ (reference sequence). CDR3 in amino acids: CASSTQTGTGRTEAFF. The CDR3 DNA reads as TGTGCCAGCAGCACTCAGACCGGGACAGGGAGGACTGAAGCTTTCTTT.

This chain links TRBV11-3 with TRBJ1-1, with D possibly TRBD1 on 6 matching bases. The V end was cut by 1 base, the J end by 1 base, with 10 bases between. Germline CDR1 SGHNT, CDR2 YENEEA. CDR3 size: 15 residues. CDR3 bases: TGTGCCAGCAGCTTAGGTGGGACAAGGAACACTGAAGCTTTCTTT. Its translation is CASSLGGTRNTEAFF.